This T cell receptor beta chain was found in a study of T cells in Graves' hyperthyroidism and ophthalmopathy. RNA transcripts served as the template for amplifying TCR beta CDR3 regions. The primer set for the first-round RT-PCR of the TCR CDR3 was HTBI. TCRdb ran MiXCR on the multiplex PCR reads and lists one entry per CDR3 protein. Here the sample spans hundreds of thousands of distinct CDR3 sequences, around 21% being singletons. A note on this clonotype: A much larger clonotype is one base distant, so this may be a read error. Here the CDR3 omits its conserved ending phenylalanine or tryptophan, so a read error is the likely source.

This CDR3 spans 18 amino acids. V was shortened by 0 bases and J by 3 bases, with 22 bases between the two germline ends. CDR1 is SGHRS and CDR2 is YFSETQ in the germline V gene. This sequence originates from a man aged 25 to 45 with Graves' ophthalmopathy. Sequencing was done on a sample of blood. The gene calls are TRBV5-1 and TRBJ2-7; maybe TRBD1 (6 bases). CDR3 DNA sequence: TGCGCCAGCAGCTTGGTCATCTCAAGTAGACAGGCAAACTACGAGCAGTACCTC. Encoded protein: CASSLVISSRQANYEQYL.